The present T cell receptor (beta chain) was sequenced within a study of T cells in localized non-small cell lung cancer. Study results and caveats: Within adjacent lung there appeared a median about 54 of the top 100 tumor clones. The greatest T cell clonality was found in uninvolved adjacent lung (higher than in tumor).

The V segment lost 3 bases and the J segment 3 bases; nucleotides outside the gene matches: 11. This CDR3 is built from 17 residues. Germline lookup yields CDR1 MNHEY and CDR2 SMNVEV (reference sequence). Only in-frame clones appear in the TCRdb table, and some are missing; sequencing was by immunoSEQ multiplex PCR. Of 45,000 to 55,000 clones listed, 86% are singletons. This clone was picked up one time. Its specificity is unknown. This clonotype originated in a male donor at least 60 years old with stage III squamous cell lung carcinoma. V and J are TRBV27 and TRBJ2-1; 7 bases are shared with TRBD2. Specimen: peripheral blood, collected before any cancer treatment. The CDR3 sequence is CASSFFKTSSIYNEQFF. The CDR3 bases are TGTGCCAGCAGTTTTTTCAAGACTAGCTCCATCTACAATGAGCAGTTCTTC.